This T cell receptor beta chain was documented in a study of cytomegalovirus exposure and HLA in healthy donors (dated by TCRdb to the late 2010s). Describing the broader study: According to an earlier analysis of 587 of the donors, some 180 million T cells yielded 117 million unique TCR beta sequences and roughly 280 Gb of sequence data. The number of donors typed differed by locus, with about 629-640 for A, B, C, DRB1 and DQB1, more than 500 for DQA1, 600 to 610 for DPA1, and some 440 for DPB1. Approximately 300 gigabases of sequencing data and around 80 million unique TCR sequences made up an early release that covered several hundred HLA-typed donors. In addition to the first cohort of approximately 670 subjects, a separate validation cohort of some 120 different subjects was used. Roughly 5 DR-DQ haplotypes were handled as single units for association and clustering, since linkage in the cohort was strong. In a later genetic analysis, genome-wide SNP genotypes for about 55% of the roughly 700 donors were used, and that subset was treated as a discovery cohort. To predict cytomegalovirus infection status, the study combined high-throughput TCR immunosequencing, statistical association of individual TCRs with disease status, and machine learning. On average, over 200,000 unique TCR beta nucleotide sequences were sequenced per donor among some 430 genotyped donors of the cohort, with roughly 18% of those sequences being non-productive. All discovery cohort repertoires had been generated using a single sequencing platform. Donor age, sex, ethnicity and CMV serostatus were collected together with the repertoire data. To study patterns of TCR occurrence, a later analysis re-analyzed previously published TCR beta repertoires from more than 550 donors and added high-resolution HLA genotyping. Among the roughly 400 genotyped donors, about 85% belonged to the genetic ancestry cluster associated with self-reported Caucasian donors. The study used immunosequencing to profile the T cell repertoires of 666 subjects and linked those repertoires to cytomegalovirus serostatus. In the later analysis, no new phenotypic data were used to find candidate immune exposures; instead, reliance was placed on TCR beta sequences and their occurrence across donors. The study aimed to test whether signatures of past pathogen exposure could be identified by cataloging public T cell receptors. An earlier analysis of around 540 of the donors applied high-throughput TCR beta sequencing to assess whether each TCR beta V gene segment acted as functional or pseudogenic. Class I and class II HLA loci were covered by the typing at four-digit resolution. Results the study describes overall, beyond this receptor: According to a later analysis, parvovirus B19, influenza, CMV and Epstein-Barr virus appeared linked to several top co-occurrence clusters. The study gave a list of 150 to 200 TCR beta chains associated with cytomegalovirus. Correlated functional status among segregating V segments might reflect linkage disequilibrium, but an unknown experimental factor could not be ruled out. Because HLA typing was unavailable for some donors at each locus, only the typed subset was used in association tests. Compared with equally common non-associated chains, HLA-associated TCR beta chains in a later analysis were more clonally expanded and had lower generation probabilities. A later analysis found that most CMV-associated TCR beta chains appeared HLA-restricted, with HLA associations seemingly driven largely by CMV exposure. A group of highly shared sequence variants was considered likely to be a technical artifact of the sequencing pipeline. An earlier analysis of some 560 of the donors showed that most TCR beta V segments appeared in productive rearrangements either about 90% or about 30% of the time, which broadly matched IMGT annotations. Roughly uniform sequencing depth across donors was assumed in presence/absence analyses, although this assumption may not hold. A few of the identified cytomegalovirus-associated TCR beta chains were confirmed in vitro to be specific for cytomegalovirus antigens. V-gene and J-gene trimming of TCR beta chains was associated with a missense DCLRE1C variant in a later genetic analysis, and the association was replicated in an independent cohort. For the cohort, immune exposure information was limited to CMV serostatus. Across donors, most TCR sequences were observed very rarely, whereas some public TCRs were present in many individuals. Strong co-occurrence of HLA alleles, especially DR and DQ, made assigning TCR associations to individual alleles difficult. The cohort was sequenced for TCR beta chains only, and without alpha or paired-chain data the features that could be detected were limited. Because counts were too low, seventeen rarely observed V segments, including chromosome 9 orphons, were excluded from the earlier analysis of some 590 of the donors. Compared with the 666-donor mean, donors in an Asian-associated ancestry cluster had fewer N-insertions in productive TCRs, according to a later genetic analysis. A later analysis associated 15,000 to 20,000 TCR beta sequences with specific HLA alleles at a false discovery rate of 0.05. A further reported finding was that TCR beta sequences accurately predicted the HLA-A and HLA-B alleles for most subjects in the first cohort. In a later analysis, TCR association rates were found to vary across HLA loci, with the most associated TCRs seen for DRB1 alleles and the fewest for HLA-C alleles. Cytomegalovirus status was reported to be diagnosed by the classifier with high specificity and sensitivity in both the original and validation cohorts. According to the authors, the approach could potentially be generalized to other disease states and immunological phenotypes.

The library was made by the immunoSEQ multiplex PCR assay. For the multiplex PCR, a mixture combining 60 forward primers for TCR Vbeta segments and 13 reverse primers for TCR Jbeta segments was used. The CDR3 region of rearranged TCR beta genes was amplified from genomic DNA by a multiplex PCR assay. The Illumina HiSeq System was used to sequence the amplified TCR beta libraries as 87-base-pair reads. Processing in the source paper ran as follows. A later analysis counted about 76 million unique TCR beta chains across the 650 to 700 repertoires, and around 9.9 million of these chains were shared by at least two donors. To remove PCR and sequencing errors, raw reads were error-corrected and collapsed into unique sequences using a nearest-neighbor algorithm that merged closely related sequences. To assign V, D and J gene segments, CDR3 sequences were aligned to IMGT reference sequences. For a sequence to be retained, a match of at least six nucleotides was required to both a V gene segment and a J gene segment. A rearrangement counted as productive if the CDR3 had no stop codons and remained in frame with V and J, and every other rearrangement counted as non-productive. CDR3 was defined by IMGT convention, running from the second conserved V-encoded cysteine to the conserved J-encoded phenylalanine. The earlier analysis of about 500 of the donors excluded sequences that lacked an unambiguous match to a single V gene segment. An earlier analysis of 587 of the donors called V segments functional above 56.7% productive rearrangements and segregating when the between-donor standard deviation exceeded 5%. To diagnose cytomegalovirus status from the catalog of TCR beta chain sequences, a statistical classification framework was built. In a later analysis, TCR nucleotide sequences were compared against IMGT/GENE-DB human TR gene sequences so that V and J genes could be assigned. Using the TCRdist pipeline, a later analysis assigned CDR3 sequences along with most-parsimonious VDJ recombination scenarios. In a later analysis, each TCR beta chain was defined by its CDR3 amino acid sequence together with its V-gene family, and reads without a unique V-gene family were excluded. A later analysis removed 500 to 600 highly shared, low-generation-probability nucleotide sequences to deal with suspected cross-contamination and a sequencing artifact. In a later analysis, a clonal expansion index was calculated for each public chain from normalized within-repertoire ranks of inferred template counts. In a later analysis, generation probabilities were computed with a VDJ recombination model fitted to out-of-frame rearrangements, and the resulting probabilities were checked against IGoR. In a later analysis, TCR-TCR, TCR-HLA and TCR-CMV co-occurrence was scored with hypergeometric tests, and a repertoire-size bias correction was applied to TCR pairs. In a later analysis, false discovery rates were estimated by permuting HLA or CMV assignments 20 times. In a later analysis, co-occurring TCRs were grouped using DBSCAN, with TCRdist sequence similarity added in when clustering inside HLA-allele-positive subsets. Repertoires with fewer than 30,000 or more than 120,000 public chains were left out of co-occurrence clustering, as were about five repertoires with anomalous nucleotide sharing. TCRdb provides this immuneACCESS table in a form limited to in-frame rearrangements. Some clones are lacking; in checked studies, under half of them reflect an unresolved V gene, and why the rest are absent is not known. For V, J and clone size, that table is used; D and trimming come from the DNA. The sample table gives 100,000 to 150,000 clones. The ten top clones hold more than 0.8% of the sample.

Comments on this clone: Its antigen is not yet known.

The cohort was made up of approximately 670 healthy bone marrow donors. At the time of sampling, every cohort member was nominally healthy, though immune exposures that went unrecorded were likely present. The donor tested CMV seronegative, placing the donor among the 350 to 400 seronegative members of the cohort. A peripheral blood sample was collected from each donor, and TCR beta sequencing was performed on peripheral blood mononuclear cells. Genomic DNA was extracted from the blood cell samples with the Qiagen DNeasy Blood Extraction Kit. This receptor was identified in a man between 18 and 29 years old in good health and CMV-seronegative. Sequencing was done on a sample of PBMCs.

The nucleotides are TGTGCCTGGAGTGTAGAGGTGAATAGCAATCAGCCCCAGCATTTT. Its translation is CAWSVEVNSNQPQHF. The chain joins TRBV30 to TRBJ1-5, with no confident D gene call. Including cysteine and phenylalanine, the CDR3 has 15 amino acids. Only the CDR3 region is kept as DNA, spanning 45 bases read in frame from base 1. V and J are truncated by 0 bases and 0 bases respectively, leaving an intervening sequence of 9 bases. CDR1 and CDR2 (GTSNPN, SVGIG) derive from the germline V gene (reference sequence).